The 24 T cell receptor beta chains reported below all come from one sample, sequenced in a study of T cells in narcolepsy. Repertoires were generated with immunoSEQ multiplex PCR, while TCRdb's copy carries only in-frame clones and drops some. The table has tens of thousands of clones, around 87% seen once. The source material was memory (CD45RA-) CD4+ T cells from blood. These receptors all stem from a human donor in good health.

In regard to this clone: Other DNA sequences in this sample translate to the same CDR3. The V and J genes are TRBV18 and TRBJ1-2, with D hard to call. The V end lost 0 bases, the J end lost 6 bases, and 8 bases lay between the germline ends. The length of the CDR3 is 13 residues. Per the germline V gene, CDR1 is KGHSH and CDR2 is LQKENI. The CDR3 DNA sequence: TGTGCCAGCTCACCACCGGGGAGGGATGGCTACACCTTC. Translating it yields CASSPPGRDGYTF.

The chain has TRBV18 and TRBJ2-5; TRBD1 matches 12 bases. V lost 6 bases, J lost 4 bases, and 6 bases stayed unmatched. There are 15 residues in the CDR3. CDR1 and CDR2 from the germline V gene are KGHSH and LQKENI. CDR3 sequence (DNA): TGTGCCAGCTCCCCCGGGACAGGGGGCGGAGAGACCCAGTACTTC. Its protein is CASSPGTGGGETQYF.

The V call is TRBV19, the J call TRBJ2-6, with D unclear. This CDR3 comprises 12 residues. Per germline, CDR1 LNHDA and CDR2 SQIVND (reference sequence). Trimming left V 4 bases short and J 12 bases short, with 10 bases between. The CDR3 nucleotides are TGTGCCAGTAGTAACTATCCCTCCGTCCTGACTTTC. Translating gives CASSNYPSVLTF.

The chain is built from TRBV18 and TRBJ2-2; D is possibly TRBD1 or TRBD2 (5 bases each). Germline CDR1 and CDR2: KGHSH and LQKENI. This CDR3 spans 16 amino acids. V lost 3 bases to trimming and J lost 0 bases, with 11 bases between them. CDR3 protein: CASSPRGFANTGELFF. Written as DNA, the CDR3 is TGTGCCAGCTCACCGAGGGGTTTCGCGAACACCGGGGAGCTGTTTTTT.

This chain connects TRBV14 to TRBJ2-1, with 9 bases identical to TRBD2. The CDR3 covers 15 residues. Per the germline V gene, CDR1 is SGHDN and CDR2 is FVKESK. V gave up 1 base and J gave up 2 bases; unmatched junction bases: 0. CDR3 protein: CASSQVAGAYNEQFF. As DNA, the CDR3 is TGTGCCAGCAGCCAAGTAGCGGGGGCCTACAATGAGCAGTTCTTC.

The chain is built from TRBV12-5 and TRBJ2-3; the D gene is possibly TRBD2 (6 bases). Germline V gene sequence: CDR1 LGHNT, CDR2 FRNRAP. This CDR3 contains 15 residues. Trimming pared 6 bases from V and 3 bases from J, leaving 16 bases between. CDR3 sequence: CASGLWGSGTDTQYF. The CDR3 DNA reads TGTGCTAGTGGACTTTGGGGGAGCGGGACAGATACGCAGTATTTT.

This rearrangement joins TRBV30 to TRBJ2-7; 10 bases map to TRBD2. The V gene's germline CDR1 is GTSNPN and CDR2 SVGIG (reference sequence). V lost 1 base and J lost 3; bases outside the gene matches: 3. There are 14 residues in the CDR3. CDR3 sequence (DNA): TGTGCCTGGAGTGATAGCGGGGGGTACTACGAGCAGTACTTC. Its protein is CAWSDSGGYYEQYF.

The chain employs TRBV5-5 and TRBJ2-3; no clear D. V lost 3 bases and J lost 0, with 11 bases in between. CDR1 SGHKS and CDR2 YYEKEE come from the germline V gene (reference sequence). The CDR3 totals 15 residues. The CDR3 bases are TGTGCCAGCAGCTCGACGGTAACTAGCACAGATACGCAGTATTTT. Amino acids: CASSSTVTSTDTQYF.

The chain carries TRBV2 and TRBJ2-5; D is possibly TRBD2 (5 bases). This CDR3 is 12 amino acids long. Trimming stripped 1 base from V and 5 bases from J, with 5 bases between. CDR1 is SNHLY, CDR2 FYNNEI, per germline. The CDR3 DNA reads as TGTGCCAGCAGTGAAGGAGGGGAGACCCAGTACTTC. It yields the protein CASSEGGETQYF.

For this clone: The sample carries other DNA sequences with the same CDR3. The V gene is TRBV19, the J gene TRBJ1-1; 7 positions agree with TRBD1. From germline, CDR1 is LNHDA and CDR2 SQIVND (reference sequence). The CDR3 extends over 17 amino acids. The V segment lost 1 base and the J segment 1 base; nucleotides outside the gene matches: 9. CDR3 coding DNA: TGTGCCAGTAGTATAGCTCAGGGGGTAGGGACGAACACTGAAGCTTTCTTT. Protein product: CASSIAQGVGTNTEAFF.

This clone was counted between two and nine times. The rearrangement links TRBV29-1 to TRBJ2-5; D perhaps matches TRBD2 (6 bases). Germline V CDR1 and CDR2: SQVTM, ANQGSEA. The V and J ends lost 7 bases and 0 bases respectively, with 12 bases between them. This CDR3 has 13 residues. CDR3: CSAGGAHQETQYF. CDR3 nucleotide sequence: TGCAGCGCTGGCGGGGCGCACCAAGAGACCCAGTACTTC.

The CDR3 bases are TGCAGCGTGGGGGGACTAGCGGGATCTCAGGAGCAGTTCTTC. It translates to CSVGGLAGSQEQFF. The chain employs TRBV29-1 and TRBJ2-1; 13 bases are a match to TRBD2. J lost 10 bases, V lost 6 bases, and 9 bases had no gene match. The CDR3 has 14 residues. Germline V gene lookup returns CDR1 SQVTM and CDR2 ANQGSEA.

This chain joins TRBV4-1 and TRBJ1-2; D remains unclear. This CDR3 comprises 15 residues. Per germline, CDR1 MGHRA and CDR2 YSYEKL. V lost 2 bases, J lost 0 bases, and 10 bases lay in between. The CDR3 sequence is CASSQTQITNYGYTF. The CDR3 DNA follows: TGCGCCAGCAGCCAAACCCAGATTACTAACTATGGCTACACCTTC.

This clone came up once. The chain has TRBV18 and TRBJ1-3; 8 nucleotides match TRBD1. Germline CDR1 KGHSH, CDR2 LQKENI. The CDR3 length is 16 residues. V was pared by 6 bases and J by 0 bases, with 7 bases of the junction left unmatched. The DNA of the CDR3 is TGTGCCAGCTCCCCGGGACAGGTCGGCTCTGGAAACACCATATATTTT. Amino acids: CASSPGQVGSGNTIYF.

Only a few counts were recorded for this clone. The chain combines TRBV5-1 with TRBJ1-1, with D possibly matching TRBD1 (6 bases). There are 15 residues in the CDR3. CDR1 SGHRS and CDR2 YFSETQ come from the germline V gene. V dropped 4 bases and J dropped 1 base, with 14 bases sitting between them. The CDR3 region has the DNA TGCGCCAGCAGCAGGGGGGAGGGCCCGAACACTGAAGCTTTCTTT. The encoded protein is CASSRGEGPNTEAFF.

This clone was counted between two and nine times. The chain couples TRBV5-1 to TRBJ1-1; D is unclear. Per the germline V gene, CDR1 is SGHRS and CDR2 is YFSETQ. V gave up 0 bases and J gave up 3 bases, with 9 bases separating them. The CDR3 spans 14 residues. The CDR3: CASSLGQRDTEAFF. DNA of the CDR3: TGCGCCAGCAGCTTGGGCCAGAGGGACACTGAAGCTTTCTTT.

The chain couples TRBV25-1 to TRBJ1-2; weak D call: TRBD1 (6 bases). The CDR3 extends over 14 amino acids. CDR1 and CDR2 from the germline V gene are MGHDK and SYGVNS. The V end was cut by 7 bases, the J end by 8 bases, with 20 bases between. The CDR3, as DNA: TGTGCCAGCACTACTCCAGGGGCTTTTTGGGGCTACACCTTC. Encoded protein: CASTTPGAFWGYTF.

The chain carries TRBV5-8 and TRBJ2-7; 7 bases are shared with TRBD2. The V and J ends lost 3 bases and 3 bases, in that order; junction bases with no gene match: 6. Germline loops: CDR1 SGHTS, CDR2 YDEGEE. The CDR3 has 14 residues. The CDR3 DNA follows: TGTGCCAGCAGCTCCATAGGCGGGAGCTACGAGCAGTACTTC. It codes for CASSSIGGSYEQYF.

This chain links TRBV14 with TRBJ2-5; D might be TRBD2 (6 bases). V was clipped by 5 bases and J by 7 bases, with 17 bases between them. The CDR3 loop spans 14 amino acids. Germline values: CDR1 SGHDN, CDR2 FVKESK. Here the CDR3 reads CASSTSGVFWTQYF. The CDR3 nucleotides read TGTGCCAGCAGCACCTCGGGGGTATTTTGGACCCAGTACTTC.

This clone was observed a single time. The rearrangement links TRBV5-1 to TRBJ2-2; D unresolved. V lost 0 bases and J 3 bases, leaving 6 bases between the germline ends. There are 14 residues in the CDR3. Germline V CDR1 and CDR2: SGHRS, YFSETQ. This CDR3 reads CASSLDPHTGELFF. The DNA of the CDR3 is TGCGCCAGCAGCTTGGATCCCCACACCGGGGAGCTGTTTTTT.

V is TRBV5-3 and J is TRBJ1-5, with a weak D call TRBD1 (5 bases). TRBV5-3 is flagged as an ORF with uncertain function. The length of the CDR3 is 15 residues. V was pared by 9 bases and J by 0 bases, with 16 bases between. CDR3 amino acids: CATPGGEGSNQPQHF. CDR3 coding DNA: TGTGCCACCCCAGGAGGGGAGGGTAGCAATCAGCCCCAGCATTTT.

This chain uses TRBV5-4 with TRBJ2-2; maybe TRBD2 (7 bases). CDR1 and CDR2 from the germline V gene are SGHNT and YYREEE (reference sequence). The CDR3 totals 16 residues. V lost 2 bases to trimming and J lost 2 bases, with 13 bases between them. CDR3 nucleotide sequence: TGTGCCAGCAGCTTAGGGGGACTACCTAACACCGGGGAGCTGTTTTTT. It specifies CASSLGGLPNTGELFF.

CDR3 sequence: CASSQEGYNEQFF. The DNA for the CDR3 is TGTGCCAGCAGCCAGGAGGGGTACAATGAGCAGTTCTTC. The genes are TRBV11-3 and TRBJ2-1; maybe TRBD2 (6 bases). Germline lookup yields CDR1 SGHNT and CDR2 YENEEA. V dropped 5 bases and J dropped 4 bases, with 9 bases sitting between them. The CDR3 is 13 residues long.

This clone has only a few counts. The chain joins TRBV7-7 to TRBJ1-1; 7 bases match TRBD1. Germline V gene lookup returns CDR1 SSHAT and CDR2 FNYEAQ (reference sequence). The V segment lost 6 bases and the J segment 4 bases; nucleotides outside the gene matches: 5. The length of the CDR3 is 13 residues. The CDR3 region is CASSQQGGTEAFF. CDR3 coding DNA: TGTGCCAGCAGTCAGCAGGGGGGCACTGAAGCTTTCTTT. The full variable domain, rest sourced from reference TRBV7-7 and TRBJ1-1, is GAGVSQSPRYKVTKRGQDVTLRCDPISSHATLYWYQQALGQGPEFLTYFNYEAQPDKSGLPSDRFSAERPEGSISTLTIQRTEQRDSAMYRCASSQQGGTEAFFGQGTRLTVV.